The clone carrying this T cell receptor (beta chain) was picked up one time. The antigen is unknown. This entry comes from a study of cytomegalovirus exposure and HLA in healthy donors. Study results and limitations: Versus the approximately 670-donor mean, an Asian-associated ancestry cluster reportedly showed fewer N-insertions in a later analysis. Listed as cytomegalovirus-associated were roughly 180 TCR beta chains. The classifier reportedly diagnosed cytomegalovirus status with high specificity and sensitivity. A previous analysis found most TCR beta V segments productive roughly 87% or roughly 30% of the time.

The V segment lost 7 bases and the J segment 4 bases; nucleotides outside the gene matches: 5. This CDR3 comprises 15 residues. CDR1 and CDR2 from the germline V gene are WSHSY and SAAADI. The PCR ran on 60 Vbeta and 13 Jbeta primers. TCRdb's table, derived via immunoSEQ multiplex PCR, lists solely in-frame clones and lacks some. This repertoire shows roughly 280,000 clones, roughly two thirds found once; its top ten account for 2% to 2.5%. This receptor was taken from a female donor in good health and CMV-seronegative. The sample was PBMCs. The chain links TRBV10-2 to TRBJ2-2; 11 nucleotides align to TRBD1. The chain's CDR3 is CASTGQGATTGELFF. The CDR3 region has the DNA TGCGCCAGCACTGGACAGGGGGCAACCACCGGGGAGCTGTTTTTT.